This record looks at one T cell receptor beta chain sequence and its context. The protocol was immunoSEQ multiplex PCR, while the TCRdb copy is restricted to in-frame clones and leaves out a portion. Found here are some 150,000 clones, approximately 87% of them singletons; the top ten hold approximately 5.1%. The source of the sample is a study of T cell responses to AZD1222 COVID-19 vaccine. V was clipped by 3 bases and J by 1 base, with 18 bases between them. Germline V gives CDR1 SGHDN, CDR2 FVKESK. The CDR3 is 17 amino acids. This TCR came from an adult in good health. The source material was peripheral blood, sampled on day 0 of MenACWY control vaccination. The chain is built from TRBV14 and TRBJ2-5; D is perhaps TRBD1 (6 bases). CDR3 loop: CASSHYSTGGPQETQYF. DNA for the CDR3: TGTGCCAGCAGCCACTATTCGACAGGTGGCCCCCAAGAGACCCAGTACTTC.